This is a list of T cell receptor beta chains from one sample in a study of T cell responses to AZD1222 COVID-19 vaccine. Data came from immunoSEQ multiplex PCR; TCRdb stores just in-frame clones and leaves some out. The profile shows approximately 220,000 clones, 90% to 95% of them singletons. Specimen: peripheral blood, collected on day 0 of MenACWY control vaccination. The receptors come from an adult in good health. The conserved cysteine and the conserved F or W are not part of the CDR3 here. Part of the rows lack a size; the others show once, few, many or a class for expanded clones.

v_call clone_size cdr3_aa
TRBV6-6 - ASRLLGTGNSPLH
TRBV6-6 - ASSYDSGGRGTEAF
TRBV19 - ASSIAGHPEF
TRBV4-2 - ASSQEIRPPNEKLF
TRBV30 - AWSTLGNTIY
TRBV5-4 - ASSLSGDSNQPQH
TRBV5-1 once ASSLFRSNEQF
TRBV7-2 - ASSTPGREEQY
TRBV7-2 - ASSLGTASYGYT
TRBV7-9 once ASSLELSTDTQY
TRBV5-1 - ASSSQIVGTEAF
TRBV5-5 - ASSLFPSRNTGELF
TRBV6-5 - ASSAPGQGHNEQF
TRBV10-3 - AISGGGYGYT
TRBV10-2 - ASSELGQGGQPQH
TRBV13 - ASSTPGTHYGYT